This T cell receptor (beta chain) was profiled in a study of T cell repertoires in cytomegalovirus infection. Each CDR3 protein is one row after TCRdb ran MiXCR on the reads. This table holds roughly 500,000 distinct CDR3 sequences, 30% to 40% found once. Turning to this clonotype: As yet, its antigen is unknown.

Per the germline V gene, CDR1 is SGHNT and CDR2 is YYREEE (reference sequence). The CDR3 contains 17 residues. Unmatched junction bases numbered 10, after V lost 0 bases and J lost 7 bases. The gene calls are TRBV5-4 and TRBJ2-1; 10 nucleotides line up with TRBD2. The sample consisted of cultured PBMCs, taken from culture after CMV antigen stimulation. The TCR was taken from a human donor in good health (CMV status not recorded). Some clones in this sample may be carry-over from other donors' samples. CDR3 bases: TGTGCCAGCAGCTTGGGACCTAGCGGGAGCCCCGGGAATGAGCAGTTCTTC. Amino acid sequence: CASSLGPSGSPGNEQFF.